This T cell receptor (beta chain) comes out of a study of CXCR3-negative and CXCR3-positive naive CD8 T cells. On the study more broadly: Summed over all libraries, TRB reads came to some 130 million, with about 1.5 +/- 0.3 million per library. Findings of the study overall: TRB CDR3 properties indicated TCR strength, while surface CD5 was similar across naive subsets. Memory CD8+ cells showed much lower diversity, while both naive subsets displayed comparably high diversity.

A word on this clonotype: The antigen remains undetermined.

5' RACE with UMI labels generated the TRB cDNA libraries. TCRdb reanalyzed the 5' RACE reads and collapses them to one entry per CDR3 protein, without DNA. The listing records 35,000 to 50,000 distinct CDR3 sequences. The sequenced sample was memory CD8+ T cells from blood. The clonotype comes from a human donor in good health. Some clones in this sample may be carry-over from other donors' samples.

The CDR3 region is CASSISSGTEETQYF. V is TRBV7-7 and J is TRBJ2-5; as DNA is missing, the TRBD1 call by TCRdb cannot be tested. CDR1 and CDR2 (germline): SSHAT, FNYEAQ (reference sequence). The length of the CDR3 is 15 residues.